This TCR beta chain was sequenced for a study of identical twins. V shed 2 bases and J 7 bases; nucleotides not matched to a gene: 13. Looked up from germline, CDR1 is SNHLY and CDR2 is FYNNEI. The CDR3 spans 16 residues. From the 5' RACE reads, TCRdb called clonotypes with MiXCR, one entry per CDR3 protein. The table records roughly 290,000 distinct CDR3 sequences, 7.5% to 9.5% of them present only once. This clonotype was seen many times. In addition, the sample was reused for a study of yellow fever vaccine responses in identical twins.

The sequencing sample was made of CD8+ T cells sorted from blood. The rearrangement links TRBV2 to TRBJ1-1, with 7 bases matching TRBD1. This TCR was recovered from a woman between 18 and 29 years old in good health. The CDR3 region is CASSEFFDRDVGEAFF. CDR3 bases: TGTGCCAGCAGTGAATTTTTTGACAGGGACGTTGGTGAAGCTTTCTTT. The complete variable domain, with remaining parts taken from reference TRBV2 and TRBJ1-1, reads EPEVTQTPSHQVTQMGQEVILRCVPISNHLYFYWYRQILGQKVEFLVSFYNNEISEKSEIFDDQFSVERPDGSNFTLKIRSTKLEDSAMYFCASSEFFDRDVGEAFFGQGTRLTVV.